This T cell receptor beta chain comes out of a study of T-cell memory formation after mild COVID-19. Study-wide findings and caveats: Clones that got smaller from day 15 to 85 had even CD4/CD8, while clones growing later tipped toward CD4+.

Via MiXCR, TCRdb re-called the 5' RACE reads, giving one row per CDR3 protein. The table has around 390,000 distinct CDR3 sequences, approximately 15% seen once; the top ten hold roughly 21%. A few counts support this clonotype. What it recognizes is unknown. The germline V gene has CDR1 SGHVS and CDR2 FQNEAQ. The junction had 2 bases not matched to a gene; V was cut back by 0 bases and J by 6 bases. The CDR3 contains 15 residues. Material: PBMCs or a T cell subset sorted from them (not recorded which). The chain is built from TRBV7-8 and TRBJ2-3; 11 bases match TRBD1. The sequence came from a man between 18 and 35 years old who had mild COVID-19 (a few samples of this study predate the infection). Cell type and time point are not known. CDR3 in DNA: TGTGCCAGCAGCTTAGCGGGACAGGGGGATGATACGCAGTATTTT. As protein: CASSLAGQGDDTQYF.